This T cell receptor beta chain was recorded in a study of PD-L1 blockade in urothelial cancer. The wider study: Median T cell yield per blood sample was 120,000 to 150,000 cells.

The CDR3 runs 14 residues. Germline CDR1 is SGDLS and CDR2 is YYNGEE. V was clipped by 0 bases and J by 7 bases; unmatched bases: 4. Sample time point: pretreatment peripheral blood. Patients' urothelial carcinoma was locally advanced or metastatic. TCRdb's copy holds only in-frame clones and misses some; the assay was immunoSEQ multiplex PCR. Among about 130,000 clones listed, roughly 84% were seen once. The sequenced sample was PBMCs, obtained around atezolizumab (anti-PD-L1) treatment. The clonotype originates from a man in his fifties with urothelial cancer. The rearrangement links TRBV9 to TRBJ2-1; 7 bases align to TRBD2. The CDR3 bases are TGTGCCAGCAGCGTAGTCCCAGCGGGGAATGAGCAGTTCTTC. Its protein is CASSVVPAGNEQFF.